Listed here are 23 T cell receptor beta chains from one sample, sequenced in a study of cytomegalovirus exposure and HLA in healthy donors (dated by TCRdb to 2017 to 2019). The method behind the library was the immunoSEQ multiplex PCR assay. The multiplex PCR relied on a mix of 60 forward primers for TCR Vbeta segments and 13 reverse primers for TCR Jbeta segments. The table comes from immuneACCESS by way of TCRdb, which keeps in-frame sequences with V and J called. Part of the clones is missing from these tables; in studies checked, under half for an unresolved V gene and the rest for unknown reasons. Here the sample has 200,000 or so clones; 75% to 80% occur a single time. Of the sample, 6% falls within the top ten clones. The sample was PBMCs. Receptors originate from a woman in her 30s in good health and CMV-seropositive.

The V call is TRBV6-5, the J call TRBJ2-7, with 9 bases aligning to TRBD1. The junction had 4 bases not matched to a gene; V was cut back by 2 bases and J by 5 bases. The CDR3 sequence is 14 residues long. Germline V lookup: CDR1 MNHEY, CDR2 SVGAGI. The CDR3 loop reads CASSYDRGSDEQYF. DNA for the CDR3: TGTGCCAGCAGTTACGACAGGGGGTCCGACGAGCAGTACTTC.

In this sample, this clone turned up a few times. The CDR3 is CAGRATGGTGELFF. CDR3 in DNA: TGTGCCGGGAGAGCGACAGGCGGCACCGGGGAGCTGTTTTTT. The chain has TRBV19 and TRBJ2-2, with TRBD1 as a possible D gene (6 bases). Between the trimmed V and J ends, which lost 11 bases and 4 bases, there was a span of 17 bases. Germline-derived CDR1 and CDR2 are LNHDA and SQIVND (reference sequence). This CDR3 spans 14 amino acids.

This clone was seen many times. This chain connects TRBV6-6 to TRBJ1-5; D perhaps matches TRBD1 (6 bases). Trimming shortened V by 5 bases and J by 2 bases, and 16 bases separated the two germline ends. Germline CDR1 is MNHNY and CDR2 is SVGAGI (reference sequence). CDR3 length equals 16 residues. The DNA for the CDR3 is TGTGCCAGCAGTACGACCTCAGGGGATCGCAATCAGCCCCAGCATTTT. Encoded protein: CASSTTSGDRNQPQHF.

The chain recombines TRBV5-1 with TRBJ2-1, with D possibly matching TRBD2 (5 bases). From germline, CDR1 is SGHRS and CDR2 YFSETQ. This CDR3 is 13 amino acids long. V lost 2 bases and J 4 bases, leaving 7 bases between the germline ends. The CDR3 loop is CASSFGGYNEQFF. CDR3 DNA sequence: TGCGCCAGCAGCTTCGGAGGATACAATGAGCAGTTCTTC. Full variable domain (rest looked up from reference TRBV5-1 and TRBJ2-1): KAGVTQTPRYLIKTRGQQVTLSCSPISGHRSVSWYQQTPGQGLQFLFEYFSETQRNKGNFPGRFSGRQFSNSRSEMNVSTLELGDSALYLCASSFGGYNEQFFGPGTRLTVL.

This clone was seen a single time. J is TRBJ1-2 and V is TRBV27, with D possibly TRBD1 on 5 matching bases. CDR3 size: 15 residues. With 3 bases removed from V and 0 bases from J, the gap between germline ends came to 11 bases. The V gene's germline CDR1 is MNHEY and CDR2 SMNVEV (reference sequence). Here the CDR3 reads CASSLGPESNYGYTF. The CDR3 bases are TGTGCCAGCAGTTTGGGGCCAGAGTCTAACTATGGCTACACCTTC.

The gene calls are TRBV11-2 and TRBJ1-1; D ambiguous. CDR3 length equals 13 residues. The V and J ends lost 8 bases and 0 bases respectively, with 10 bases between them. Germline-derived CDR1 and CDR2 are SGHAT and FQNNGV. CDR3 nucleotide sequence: TGTGCCAGCCACGGGTTCATGAACACTGAAGCTTTCTTT. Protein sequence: CASHGFMNTEAFF.

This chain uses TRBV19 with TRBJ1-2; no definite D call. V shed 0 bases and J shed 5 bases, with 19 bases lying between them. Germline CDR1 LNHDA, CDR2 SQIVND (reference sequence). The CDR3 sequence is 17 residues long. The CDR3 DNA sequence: TGTGCCAGTAGTATAGATGAAGAAACCGTTACCAGATATGGCTACACCTTC. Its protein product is CASSIDEETVTRYGYTF.

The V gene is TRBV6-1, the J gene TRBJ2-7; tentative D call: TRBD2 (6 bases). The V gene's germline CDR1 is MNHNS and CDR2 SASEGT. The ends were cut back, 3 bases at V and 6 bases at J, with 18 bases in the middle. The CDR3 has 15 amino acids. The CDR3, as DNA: TGTGCCAGCAGTGACCTACCGGGAGAGGGACGCGAGCAGTACTTC. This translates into CASSDLPGEGREQYF.

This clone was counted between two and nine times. This CDR3 reads CASSLIRASGGTGSTEAFF. The CDR3 nucleotides are TGCGCCAGCAGCTTGATAAGGGCCTCAGGGGGCACAGGGAGCACTGAAGCTTTCTTT. The chain employs TRBV5-1 and TRBJ1-1; 8 nucleotides line up with TRBD1. Germline V CDR1 and CDR2: SGHRS, YFSETQ. This CDR3 is built from 19 residues. With V trimmed by 1 base and J by 4 bases, 18 bases remained unmatched.

CDR3 residues: CASSYFRDSKRGYTF. The DNA of the CDR3 is TGTGCCAGCAGTTACTTTAGGGACAGCAAGAGGGGCTACACCTTC. The J gene is TRBJ1-2, the V gene TRBV6-5, with 7 bases lining up with TRBD1. The CDR3 runs to 15 residues. Trimming cost V 1 base and J 8 bases; bases outside gene matches: 10. Germline CDR1 reads MNHEY; CDR2 reads SVGAGI.

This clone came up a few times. CDR3 in DNA: TGTGCCAGCACCCTGAGGCCGCTTGAGAGCTCCTACAATGAGCAGTTCTTC. Residues: CASTLRPLESSYNEQFF. The chain uses TRBV5-5 and TRBJ2-1; D call uncertain. Germline values: CDR1 SGHKS, CDR2 YYEKEE (reference sequence). The CDR3 sequence is 17 residues long. V lost 6 bases and J 0 bases, leaving 19 bases between the germline ends.

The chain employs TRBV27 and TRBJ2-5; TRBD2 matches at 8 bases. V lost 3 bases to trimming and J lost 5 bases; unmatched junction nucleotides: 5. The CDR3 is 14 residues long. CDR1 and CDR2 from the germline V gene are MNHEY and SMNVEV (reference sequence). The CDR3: CASSFRGGRETQYF. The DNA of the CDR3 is TGTGCCAGCAGTTTTCGGGGGGGCCGGGAGACCCAGTACTTC.

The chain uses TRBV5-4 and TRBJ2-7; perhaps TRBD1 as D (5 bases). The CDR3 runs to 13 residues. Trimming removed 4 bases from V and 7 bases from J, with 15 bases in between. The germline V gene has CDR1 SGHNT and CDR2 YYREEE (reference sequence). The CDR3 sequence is CASSLIQGGEQYF. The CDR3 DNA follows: TGTGCCAGCAGCCTGATCCAGGGTGGTGAGCAGTACTTC.

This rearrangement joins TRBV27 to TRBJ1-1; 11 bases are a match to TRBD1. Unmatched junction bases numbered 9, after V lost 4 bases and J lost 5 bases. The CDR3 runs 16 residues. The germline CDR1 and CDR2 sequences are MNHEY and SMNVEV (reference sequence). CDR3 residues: CASSSRRDRGLTEAFF. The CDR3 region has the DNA TGTGCCAGCAGTTCGAGAAGGGACAGGGGGTTAACTGAAGCTTTCTTT.

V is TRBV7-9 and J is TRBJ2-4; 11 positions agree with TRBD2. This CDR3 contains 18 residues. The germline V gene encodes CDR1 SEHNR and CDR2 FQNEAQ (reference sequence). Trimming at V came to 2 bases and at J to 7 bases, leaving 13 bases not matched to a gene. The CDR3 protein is CASSLPPRLAGLLNIQYF. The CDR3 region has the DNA TGTGCCAGCAGCTTACCCCCACGACTAGCGGGGCTTCTGAACATTCAGTACTTC. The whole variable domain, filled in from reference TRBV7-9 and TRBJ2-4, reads DTGVSQNPRHKITKRGQNVTFRCDPISEHNRLYWYRQTLGQGPEFLTYFQNEAQLEKSRLLSDRFSAERPKGSFSTLEIQRTEQGDSAMYLCASSLPPRLAGLLNIQYFGAGTRLSVL.

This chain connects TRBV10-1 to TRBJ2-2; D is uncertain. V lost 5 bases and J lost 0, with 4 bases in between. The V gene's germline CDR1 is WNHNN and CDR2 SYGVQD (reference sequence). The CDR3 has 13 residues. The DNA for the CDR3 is TGCGCCAGCAGTCTTGCGAACACCGGGGAGCTGTTTTTT. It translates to CASSLANTGELFF.

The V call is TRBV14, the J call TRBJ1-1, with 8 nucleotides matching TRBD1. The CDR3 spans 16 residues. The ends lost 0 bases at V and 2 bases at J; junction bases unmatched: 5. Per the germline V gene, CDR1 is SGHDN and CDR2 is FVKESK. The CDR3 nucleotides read TGTGCCAGCAGCCAAGATTTAGGACAGGGAAACACTGAAGCTTTCTTT. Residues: CASSQDLGQGNTEAFF.

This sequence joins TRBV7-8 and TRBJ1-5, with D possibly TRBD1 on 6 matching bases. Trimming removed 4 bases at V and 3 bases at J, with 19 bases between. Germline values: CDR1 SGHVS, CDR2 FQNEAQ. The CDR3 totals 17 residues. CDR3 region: CASSYRQAGVPNQPQHF. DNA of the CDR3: TGTGCCAGCAGCTACCGGCAGGCAGGGGTCCCCAATCAGCCCCAGCATTTT.

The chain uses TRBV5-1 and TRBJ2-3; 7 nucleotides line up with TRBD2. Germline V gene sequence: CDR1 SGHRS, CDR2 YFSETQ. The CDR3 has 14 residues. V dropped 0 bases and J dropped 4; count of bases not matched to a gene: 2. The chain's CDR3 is CASSLGLAPDTQYF. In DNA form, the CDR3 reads TGCGCCAGCAGCTTGGGACTAGCCCCAGATACGCAGTATTTT.

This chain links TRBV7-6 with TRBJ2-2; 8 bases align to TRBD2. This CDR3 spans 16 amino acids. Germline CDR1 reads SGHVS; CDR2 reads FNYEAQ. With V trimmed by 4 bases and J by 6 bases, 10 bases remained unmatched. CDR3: CASSSYSGEVSGELFF. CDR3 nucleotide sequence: TGTGCCAGCAGCTCATATAGCGGGGAGGTATCCGGGGAGCTGTTTTTT.

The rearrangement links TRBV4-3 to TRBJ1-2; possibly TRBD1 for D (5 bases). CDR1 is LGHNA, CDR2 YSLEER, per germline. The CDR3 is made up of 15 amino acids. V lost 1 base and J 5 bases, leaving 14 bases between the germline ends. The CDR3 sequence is CASSQVAGRIYGYTF. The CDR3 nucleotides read TGCGCCAGCAGCCAAGTGGCAGGGAGGATTTATGGCTACACCTTC.

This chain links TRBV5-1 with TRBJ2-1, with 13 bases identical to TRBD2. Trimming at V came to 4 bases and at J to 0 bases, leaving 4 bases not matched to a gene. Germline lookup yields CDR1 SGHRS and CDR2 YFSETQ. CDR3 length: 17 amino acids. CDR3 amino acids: CASSPTSGRPSYNEQFF. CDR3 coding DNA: TGCGCCAGCAGCCCGACTAGCGGGAGGCCCTCCTACAATGAGCAGTTCTTC.

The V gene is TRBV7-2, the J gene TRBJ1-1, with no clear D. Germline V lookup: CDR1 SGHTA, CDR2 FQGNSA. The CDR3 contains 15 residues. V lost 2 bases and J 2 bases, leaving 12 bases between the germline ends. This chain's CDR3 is CASSLWESINTEAFF. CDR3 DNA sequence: TGTGCCAGCAGCTTATGGGAGTCCATTAACACTGAAGCTTTCTTT.